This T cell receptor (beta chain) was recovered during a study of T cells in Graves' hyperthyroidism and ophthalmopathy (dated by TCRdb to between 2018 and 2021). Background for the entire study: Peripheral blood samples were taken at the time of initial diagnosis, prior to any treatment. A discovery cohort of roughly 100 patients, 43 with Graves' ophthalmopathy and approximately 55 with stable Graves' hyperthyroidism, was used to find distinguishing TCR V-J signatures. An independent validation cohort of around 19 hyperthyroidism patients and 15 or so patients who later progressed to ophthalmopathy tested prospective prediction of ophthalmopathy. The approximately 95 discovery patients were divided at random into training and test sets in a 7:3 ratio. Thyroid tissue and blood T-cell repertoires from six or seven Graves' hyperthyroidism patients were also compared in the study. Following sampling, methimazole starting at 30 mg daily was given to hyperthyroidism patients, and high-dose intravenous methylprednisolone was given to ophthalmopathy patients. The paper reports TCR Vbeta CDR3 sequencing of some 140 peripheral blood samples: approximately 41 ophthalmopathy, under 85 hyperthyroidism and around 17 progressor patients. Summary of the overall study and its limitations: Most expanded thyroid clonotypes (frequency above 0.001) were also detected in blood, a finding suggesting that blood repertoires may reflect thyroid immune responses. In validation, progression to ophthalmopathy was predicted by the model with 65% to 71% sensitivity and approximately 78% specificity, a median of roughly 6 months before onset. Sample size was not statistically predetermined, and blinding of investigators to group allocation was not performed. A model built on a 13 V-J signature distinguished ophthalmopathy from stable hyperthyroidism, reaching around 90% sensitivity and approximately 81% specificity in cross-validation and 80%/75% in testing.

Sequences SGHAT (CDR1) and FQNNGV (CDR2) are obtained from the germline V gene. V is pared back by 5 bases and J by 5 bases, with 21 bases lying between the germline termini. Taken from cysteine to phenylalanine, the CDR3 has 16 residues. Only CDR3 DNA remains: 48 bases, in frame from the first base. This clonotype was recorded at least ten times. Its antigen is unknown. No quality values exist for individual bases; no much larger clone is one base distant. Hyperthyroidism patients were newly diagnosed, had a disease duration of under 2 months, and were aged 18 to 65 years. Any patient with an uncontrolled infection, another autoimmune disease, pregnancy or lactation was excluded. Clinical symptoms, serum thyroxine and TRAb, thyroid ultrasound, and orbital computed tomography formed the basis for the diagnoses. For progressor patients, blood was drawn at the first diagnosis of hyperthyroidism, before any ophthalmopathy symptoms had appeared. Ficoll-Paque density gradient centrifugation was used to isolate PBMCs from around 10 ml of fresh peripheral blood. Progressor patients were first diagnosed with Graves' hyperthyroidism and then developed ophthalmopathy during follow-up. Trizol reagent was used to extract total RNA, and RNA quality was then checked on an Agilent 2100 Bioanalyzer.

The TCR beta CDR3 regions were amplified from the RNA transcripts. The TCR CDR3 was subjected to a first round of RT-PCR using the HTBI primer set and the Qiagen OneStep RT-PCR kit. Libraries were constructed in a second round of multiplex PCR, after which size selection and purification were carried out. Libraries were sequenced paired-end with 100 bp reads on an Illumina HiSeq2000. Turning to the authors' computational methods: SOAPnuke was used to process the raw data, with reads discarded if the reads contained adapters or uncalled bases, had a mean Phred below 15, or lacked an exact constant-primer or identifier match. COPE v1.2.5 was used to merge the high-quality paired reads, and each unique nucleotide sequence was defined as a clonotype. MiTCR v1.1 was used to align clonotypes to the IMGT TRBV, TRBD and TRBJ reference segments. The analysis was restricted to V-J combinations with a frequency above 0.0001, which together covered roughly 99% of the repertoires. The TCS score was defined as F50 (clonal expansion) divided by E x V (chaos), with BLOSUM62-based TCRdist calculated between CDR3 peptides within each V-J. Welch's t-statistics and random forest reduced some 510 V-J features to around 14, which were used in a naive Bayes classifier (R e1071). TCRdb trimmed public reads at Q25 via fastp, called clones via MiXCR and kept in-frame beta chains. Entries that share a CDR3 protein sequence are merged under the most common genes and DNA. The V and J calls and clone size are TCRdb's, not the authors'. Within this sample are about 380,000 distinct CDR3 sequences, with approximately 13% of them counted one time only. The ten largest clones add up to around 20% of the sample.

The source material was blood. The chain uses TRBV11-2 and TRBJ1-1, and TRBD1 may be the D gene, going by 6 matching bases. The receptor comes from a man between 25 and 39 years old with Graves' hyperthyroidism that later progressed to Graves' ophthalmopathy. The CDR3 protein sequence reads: CASSTITAPRGTEAFF. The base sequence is TGTGCCAGCAGCACAATCACAGCCCCCAGGGGAACTGAAGCTTTCTTT. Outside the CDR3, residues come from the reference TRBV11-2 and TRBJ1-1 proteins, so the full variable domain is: EAGVAQSPRYKIIEKRQSVAFWCNPISGHATLYWYQQILGQGPKLLIQFQNNGVVDDSQLPKDRFSAERLKGVDSTLKIQPAKLEDSAVYLCASSTITAPRGTEAFFGQGTRLTVV.